This TCR beta chain stems from a study of cytomegalovirus exposure and HLA in healthy donors. PCR was performed using 60 Vbeta and 13 Jbeta primers. Data came from immunoSEQ multiplex PCR; TCRdb stores just in-frame clones and leaves some out. The data show 150,000 or so clones, around 77% seen once. CDR3 length equals 15 residues. The germline gives CDR1 SGHRS, CDR2 YFSETQ. V lost 7 bases and J 8 bases, leaving 21 bases between the germline ends. Input material: PBMCs. This chain joins TRBV5-1 and TRBJ1-4; a possible D gene is TRBD1 (5 bases). This receptor was identified in a man aged 40-50 years in good health and CMV-seronegative. The CDR3 bases are TGCGCCAGCGGCCTCCGCGCGGGGACGAAAGAAAAACTGTTTTTT. This translates into CASGLRAGTKEKLFF.